The sequence of this TCR beta chain was determined in a study of CD8 T cell repertoires and HIV-1 epitope variants. Study context: T cells were stimulated with Twenty-five Gag and Nef peptides separately. The baseline condition was 1M T cells left uncultured.

TCRdb's copy holds only in-frame clones and misses some; the assay was immunoSEQ multiplex PCR. The data show approximately 5,000 clones, about 60% seen once. This clone was found a few times. What it binds is not known. The clonotype comes from a male donor with HIV. The sample taken for sequencing was cultured CD8+ T cells derived from PBMCs.

The CDR3, as DNA: TGTGCCAGCAGCTATGGGCCCTCACGGGATGAAAAACTGTTTTTT. Protein product: CASSYGPSRDEKLFF. The rearrangement joins TRBV7-9 to TRBJ1-4, with D unclear. Trimming took 4 bases from V and 6 from J, leaving 15 bases between them. The CDR3 consists of 15 residues. Germline-derived CDR1 and CDR2 are SEHNR and FQNEAQ (reference sequence).